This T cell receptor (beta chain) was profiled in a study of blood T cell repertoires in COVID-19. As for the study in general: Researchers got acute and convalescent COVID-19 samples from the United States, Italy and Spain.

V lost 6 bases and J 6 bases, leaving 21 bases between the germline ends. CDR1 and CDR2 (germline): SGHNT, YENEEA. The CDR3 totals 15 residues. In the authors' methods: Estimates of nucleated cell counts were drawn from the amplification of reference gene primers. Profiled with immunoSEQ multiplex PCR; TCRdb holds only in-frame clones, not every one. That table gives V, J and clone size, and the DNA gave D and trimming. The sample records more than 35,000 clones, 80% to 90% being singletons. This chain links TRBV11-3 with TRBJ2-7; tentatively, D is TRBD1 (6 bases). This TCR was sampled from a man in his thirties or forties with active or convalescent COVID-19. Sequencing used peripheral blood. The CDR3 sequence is CASRSPGTLMSEQYF. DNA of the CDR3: TGTGCCAGCAGATCCCCCGGGACATTAATGAGCGAGCAGTACTTC.